This T cell receptor beta chain was observed in a study of blood T cells in healthy people across ages. Whole-study results and caveats: PBMCs that were unsorted prevented a conclusive naive versus antigen-experienced comparison.

Each donor's blood draw was around 9.2 milliliters of peripheral blood. With each sample, at least 5 micrograms of total RNA were extracted. Alongside a J-beta primer mix, a sample-barcoded 5' primer served in a second PCR lasting 7 to 11 cycles. TCRdb fed the 5' RACE reads into MiXCR, producing one record per CDR3 protein. The profile covers about 780,000 distinct CDR3 sequences, with around 24% appearing a single time and 3% taken by the ten largest. The CDR3 loop spans 13 amino acids. With 2 bases removed from V and 3 bases from J, the gap between germline ends came to 4 bases. The V gene's germline CDR1 is SGHAT and CDR2 FQDESV (reference sequence). This clonotype has just a few counts. Antigen specificity is unknown. These data are also associated with another study on T cells of mothers and their children.

The chain joins TRBV11-1 to TRBJ1-4; no definite D call. The receptor comes from a boy between 10 and 17 years old in good health. The material sequenced was blood. The CDR3 coding sequence is TGTGCCAGCAGCTTAAAACCTAATGAAAAACTGTTTTTT. Translated, it gives CASSLKPNEKLFF.